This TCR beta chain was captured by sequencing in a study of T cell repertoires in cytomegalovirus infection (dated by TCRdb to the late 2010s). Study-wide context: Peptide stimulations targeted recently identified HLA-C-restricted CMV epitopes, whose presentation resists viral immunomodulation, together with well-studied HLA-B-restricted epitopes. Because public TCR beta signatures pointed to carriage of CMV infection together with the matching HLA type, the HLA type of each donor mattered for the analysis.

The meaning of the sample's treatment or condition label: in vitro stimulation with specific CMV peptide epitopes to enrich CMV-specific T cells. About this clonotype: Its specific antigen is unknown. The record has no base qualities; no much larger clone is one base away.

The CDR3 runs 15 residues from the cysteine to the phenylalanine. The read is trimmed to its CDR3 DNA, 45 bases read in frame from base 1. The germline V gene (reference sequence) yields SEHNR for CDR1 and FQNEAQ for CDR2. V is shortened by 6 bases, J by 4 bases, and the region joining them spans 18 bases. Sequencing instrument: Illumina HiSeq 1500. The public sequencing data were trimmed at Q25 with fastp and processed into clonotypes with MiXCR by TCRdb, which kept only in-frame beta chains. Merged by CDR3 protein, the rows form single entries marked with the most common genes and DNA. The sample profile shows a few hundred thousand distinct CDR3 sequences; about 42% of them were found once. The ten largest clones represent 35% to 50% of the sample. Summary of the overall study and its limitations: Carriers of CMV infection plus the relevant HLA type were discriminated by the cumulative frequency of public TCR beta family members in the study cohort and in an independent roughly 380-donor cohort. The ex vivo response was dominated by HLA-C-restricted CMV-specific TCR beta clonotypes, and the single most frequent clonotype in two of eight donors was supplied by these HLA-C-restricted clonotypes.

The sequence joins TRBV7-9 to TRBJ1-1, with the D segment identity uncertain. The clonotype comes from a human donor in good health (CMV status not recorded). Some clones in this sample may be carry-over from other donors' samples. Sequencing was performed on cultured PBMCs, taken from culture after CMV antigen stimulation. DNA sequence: TGTGCCAGCAGTCCTATTGAGTGGGCGGGCACTGAAGCTTTCTTT. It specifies CASSPIEWAGTEAFF.